The 25 T cell receptor beta chains given below trace back to one sample, sequenced in a study of molecular identifiers for immune sequencing clone quantification. Each CDR3 protein gets one entry after TCRdb re-called the PCR reads with MiXCR. The data show about 68,000 distinct CDR3 sequences, about a sixth seen once. The source material was naive CD8+ T cells from blood, with Jurkat cell RNA spiked in. Sample subset: FACS-sorted CD8+CD4-CCR7+CD45RA+ naive T cells. These receptors were obtained from a human donor in good health. Some libraries in this study had Jurkat cell RNA spiked in.

The sample holds a few counts of this clonotype. The genes are TRBV5-1 and TRBJ2-1; D is ambiguous. V dropped 0 bases and J dropped 0 bases, with 7 bases sitting between them. The CDR3 has 15 residues. Germline CDR1 reads SGHRS; CDR2 reads YFSETQ. The DNA for the CDR3 is TGCGCCAGCAGCTTGGAACAGAGCTCCTACAATGAGCAGTTCTTC. This translates into CASSLEQSSYNEQFF.

V usage is TRBV21-1 and J usage is TRBJ2-3; no check of the table's D call, TRBD1, against the DNA was made. TRBV21-1 is a pseudogene segment. The CDR3 spans 15 residues. The CDR3 protein is CASTLGPVALDTQYF. The DNA for the CDR3 is TGTGCCAGCACCTTGGGACCCGTAGCCCTAGATACGCAGTATTTT.

With respect to this clonotype: A much larger clone lies a single base off, so this may be a read error. This CDR3 is missing its conserved last phenylalanine or tryptophan, likely due to a read error. The rearrangement links TRBV12-3 or TRBV12-4 to TRBJ2-3, with a possible D match to TRBD2 (5 bases). Trimming pared 2 bases from V and 4 bases from J, leaving 19 bases between. The CDR3 covers 17 residues. The CDR3 protein is CASSLMRVAGGADTQYL. The CDR3 bases are TGTGCCAGCAGTTTAATGAGAGTAGCCGGAGGCGCAGATACGCAGTATCTT.

In this sample, this clonotype turned up many times. The chain has TRBV14 and TRBJ1-1; D gene unclear. V shed 5 bases and J shed 12 bases, with 13 bases lying between them. Germline assignment: CDR1 SGHDN and CDR2 FVKESK. The CDR3 runs 11 residues. The CDR3 coding sequence is TGTGCCAGCAGCTCGGACCCGGAGACTTTCTTT. Its translation: CASSSDPETFF.

This clonotype showed up many times. The chain is built from TRBV7-6 and TRBJ2-7, with D possibly being TRBD2 (5 bases). Germline-derived CDR1 and CDR2 are SGHVS and FNYEAQ. V lost 3 bases and J lost 0, with 9 bases in between. This CDR3 has 14 amino acids. The CDR3 sequence is CASSFGSDSYEQYF. CDR3 sequence (DNA): TGTGCCAGCAGCTTTGGTAGCGACTCCTACGAGCAGTACTTC.

This clonotype was counted a few times. This chain links TRBV24-1 with TRBJ2-7; tentatively, D is TRBD1 or TRBD2 (5 bases each). Germline loops: CDR1 KGHDR, CDR2 SFDVKD. The CDR3 covers 13 residues. Deletions cut 9 bases from V and 1 base from J, with 12 bases between. The CDR3 DNA reads as TGTGCCACCCGGGACGGGGTATCCTACGAGCAGTACTTC. Translation: CATRDGVSYEQYF.

This clonotype has ten or more counts. The chain joins TRBV29-1 to TRBJ2-3; possibly TRBD2 for D (6 bases). The V gene lost 7 bases and the J gene lost 1 base, with 15 bases spanning the gap. Per the germline V gene, CDR1 is SQVTM and CDR2 is ANQGSEA. This CDR3 contains 14 residues. The CDR3 region has the DNA TGCAGCGCCGTACCCCCTAGCGGCACAGATACGCAGTATTTT. Translation: CSAVPPSGTDTQYF.

This clonotype was observed many times. The chain recombines TRBV14 with TRBJ2-3; tentative D call: TRBD1 (6 bases). This CDR3 spans 17 amino acids. Germline values: CDR1 SGHDN, CDR2 FVKESK. V lost 0 bases and J 4 bases, leaving 17 bases between the germline ends. CDR3 DNA sequence: TGTGCCAGCAGCCAAGATCAGGGGCGAGGGGGTGCAGATACGCAGTATTTT. Amino acids: CASSQDQGRGGADTQYF.

A remark on this clonotype: Being one base from a much bigger clone, this may be a read error. CDR3 loop: CASSPLGYGSHEQYF. CDR3 coding DNA: TGTGCCAGCAGTCCGCTAGGTTACGGCTCCCACGAGCAGTACTTC. V is TRBV27 and J is TRBJ2-7; D is undetermined. The V gene's germline CDR1 is MNHEY and CDR2 SMNVEV (reference sequence). The CDR3 sequence is 15 residues long.

This chain uses TRBV5-3 with TRBJ2-7, with TRBD1 matching 8 bases. TRBV5-3 is designated an ORF whose function remains uncertain. This CDR3 has 13 amino acids. V shed 8 bases, J shed 0 bases, and the junction held 4 bases outside the gene matches. CDR3 coding DNA: TGTGCCAGCTGGACAGGGAGCTCCTACGAGCAGTACTTC. Amino acid sequence: CASWTGSSYEQYF.

V gene TRBV27 combines with J gene TRBJ2-2; D might be TRBD1 (7 bases). CDR3 length: 16 residues. The germline V and J ends were trimmed by 1 base and 5 bases, with 14 bases remaining between them. Germline CDR1 MNHEY, CDR2 SMNVEV (reference sequence). CDR3 in DNA: TGTGCCAGCAGTTTATTCCGGACAGGAGGGACCGGGGAGCTGTTTTTT. As protein: CASSLFRTGGTGELFF.

In its sample, this clonotype was seen a few times. V usage is TRBV27 and J usage is TRBJ2-3, with TRBD2 matching over 8 bases. Germline V CDR1 and CDR2: MNHEY, SMNVEV (reference sequence). This CDR3 has 15 amino acids. V was clipped by 7 bases and J by 4 bases; unmatched bases: 10. The DNA for the CDR3 is TGTGCCAGCACCCGTGCGAGCGGGAGTGCAGATACGCAGTATTTT. As protein: CASTRASGSADTQYF.

This clonotype was seen only once. This may arise from a read error, as a much more abundant clone is one base away. The chain uses TRBV20-1 and TRBJ2-5; D remains ambiguous. Per germline, CDR1 DFQATT and CDR2 SNEGSKA (reference sequence). CDR3 size: 13 residues. V was cut by 4 bases and J by 0 bases, with 9 bases left in between. In nucleotides, the CDR3 is TGCAGTGCTAACCGGGTCTACCAAGAGACCCAGTACTTC. This encodes CSANRVYQETQYF.

This clonotype was seen a few times. V and J are TRBV12-3 or TRBV12-4 and TRBJ1-1; the match to TRBD1 covers 8 bases. J was trimmed by 1 base and V by 5 bases; bases with no gene match: 6. The CDR3 is made up of 15 amino acids. In DNA form, the CDR3 reads TGTGCCAGCAGTGGTCCCGGGACAGGGAACACTGAAGCTTTCTTT. It is translated as CASSGPGTGNTEAFF.

Concerning this clonotype: This sequence may be a read error, since a much larger clone differs from it by one base. The V and J genes are TRBV20-1 and TRBJ2-7, with D unresolved. This CDR3 region has 13 residues. Germline V gives CDR1 DFQATT, CDR2 SNEGSKA (reference sequence). CDR3: CSASRLETYVQYF. DNA for the CDR3: TGCAGTGCTAGTCGCCTAGAAACCTACGTGCAGTACTTC.

About this clonotype itself: Compared with germline, one end of the junction differs, possibly owing to a read error. The V and J genes are TRBV6-1 and TRBJ1-3; no definite D call. The CDR3 loop spans 14 amino acids. CDR1 and CDR2 (germline): MNHNS, SASEGT. The CDR3 sequence is CACSEAGSGNTIYF. In DNA, the CDR3 is TGTGCCTGCAGTGAAGCAGGTTCTGGAAACACCATATATTTT.

With regard to this clonotype: A much larger clonotype is one base distant, so this may be a read error. The J gene is TRBJ2-1, the V gene TRBV7-9; D gene uncertain. The germline V gene encodes CDR1 SEHNR and CDR2 FQNEAQ (reference sequence). This CDR3 spans 12 amino acids. V lost 5 bases, J lost 8 bases, and 10 bases lay in between. The CDR3 is CASSPPDDEQFF. CDR3 coding DNA: TGTGCCAGCAGCCCTCCCGACGATGAGCAGTTCTTC.

This clonotype has more than one count but fewer than ten. CDR3 protein: CASSLGVRAGQPQHF. CDR3 coding DNA: TGTGCCAGCAGCTTGGGGGTGAGGGCCGGACAGCCCCAGCATTTT. This sequence joins TRBV5-5 and TRBJ1-5; D unresolved. CDR1 and CDR2 (germline): SGHKS, YYEKEE (reference sequence). V was trimmed by 0 bases and J by 7 bases, leaving 14 bases between them. The CDR3 length is 15 residues. Drawing the rest from reference TRBV5-5 and TRBJ1-5, the complete variable domain is DAGVTQSPTHLIKTRGQQVTLRCSPISGHKSVSWYQQVLGQGPQFIFQYYEKEERGRGNFPDRFSARQFPNYSSELNVNALLLGDSALYLCASSLGVRAGQPQHFGDGTRLSIL.

As concerns this clonotype: This sequence may be a read error, since a much larger clone differs from it by one base. The J gene is TRBJ2-2, the V gene TRBV7-9, with D possibly TRBD2 on 5 matching bases. The CDR3 spans 16 residues. CDR1 is SEHNR, CDR2 FQNEAQ, per germline (reference sequence). CDR3 bases: TGTGTCAGCAGCCCCCCGGCTACGGGGTGGGCCGGGGAGCTGTTTTTT. It specifies CVSSPPATGWAGELFF.

The sample holds many counts of this clonotype. The chain has TRBV11-2 and TRBJ2-4; a possible D gene is TRBD2 (6 bases). Germline-derived CDR1 and CDR2 are SGHAT and FQNNGV. The CDR3 extends over 14 amino acids. V gave up 8 bases and J gave up 3 bases, with 14 bases separating them. CDR3 in amino acids: CASAREYDKNIQYF. The DNA for the CDR3 is TGTGCCAGCGCCCGGGAGTATGACAAAAACATTCAGTACTTC.

The chain employs TRBV6-1 and TRBJ2-7; unclear D gene. Trimming took 2 bases from V and 3 from J, leaving 14 bases between them. The CDR3 is 15 amino acids. Germline V lookup: CDR1 MNHNS, CDR2 SASEGT. The CDR3 spells CASSELRNTYYEQYF. Written as DNA, the CDR3 is TGTGCCAGCAGTGAACTAAGGAACACGTACTACGAGCAGTACTTC.

This clonotype was counted a single time. A much larger clone lies one base from this, so it may be a read error. The chain combines TRBV9 with TRBJ2-1; tentatively, D is TRBD1 or TRBD2 (5 bases each). Germline V gene data show CDR1 as SGDLS and CDR2 as YYNGEE. The V end was cut by 5 bases, the J end by 9 bases, with 21 bases between. The length of the CDR3 is 15 residues. The CDR3 loop is CASSIWGSMSSEQFF. The CDR3 DNA follows: TGTGCCAGCAGTATTTGGGGGAGTATGAGCAGTGAGCAGTTCTTC.

Worth noting for this clonotype: At one end the junction does not follow the germline gene, possibly because of a read error. This chain joins TRBV19 and TRBJ2-7; 11 nucleotides line up with TRBD2. The CDR3 loop spans 17 amino acids. From germline, CDR1 is LNHDA and CDR2 SQIVND (reference sequence). The CDR3 coding sequence is TGTGCCAGTAGTATAGAATCGGGACTAGCGGCAGCCTACGAGCGGTACTTC. Translation: CASSIESGLAAAYERYF. Full variable domain (rest looked up from reference TRBV19 and TRBJ2-7): DGGITQSPKYLFRKEGQNVTLSCEQNLNHDAMYWYRQDPGQGLRLIYYSQIVNDFQKGDIAEGYSVSREKKESFPLTVTSAQKNPTAFYLCASSIESGLAAAYERYFGPGTRLTVT.

This clonotype appeared a few times. The V call is TRBV7-9, the J call TRBJ2-1, with 8 positions matching TRBD1. The CDR3 runs 21 residues. V gave up 5 bases and J gave up 2 bases; unmatched junction bases: 23. From germline, CDR1 is SEHNR and CDR2 FQNEAQ (reference sequence). The DNA for the CDR3 is TGTGCCAGCAGCCATTTGGGGGGTGCATCAGGGGGCGAACTAACCTACAATGAGCAGTTCTTC. This sequence encodes CASSHLGGASGGELTYNEQFF. Full variable domain (outside the CDR3, taken from reference TRBV7-9 and TRBJ2-1): DTGVSQNPRHKITKRGQNVTFRCDPISEHNRLYWYRQTLGQGPEFLTYFQNEAQLEKSRLLSDRFSAERPKGSFSTLEIQRTEQGDSAMYLCASSHLGGASGGELTYNEQFFGPGTRLTVL.

The sample holds a few counts of this clonotype. The gene calls are TRBV5-1 and TRBJ1-1; D gene uncertain. Germline loops: CDR1 SGHRS, CDR2 YFSETQ. CDR3 length: 13 amino acids. Trimming removed 0 bases at V and 1 base at J, with 4 bases between. In nucleotides, the CDR3 is TGCGCCAGCAGCTTGGACTGGAACACTGAAGCTTTCTTT. Protein sequence: CASSLDWNTEAFF.